This T cell receptor beta chain came from a study of human versus mouse CDR3 diversity and MHC coevolution. Clones were sequenced by immunoSEQ multiplex PCR, and TCRdb holds only the in-frame ones, with some missing. The sample has 60,000 to 95,000 clones; 85% to 95% are singletons. This CDR3 region has 15 residues. V lost 6 bases, J lost 3 bases, and 17 bases lay in between. Per the germline V gene, CDR1 is MNHNS and CDR2 is SASEGT. The clonotype comes from a person between 25 and 75 years old in good health. This chain connects TRBV6-1 to TRBJ1-1; D might be TRBD1 (6 bases). Material: naive CD4+ T cells from blood. Subset specified: CD45RO-negative CD62L-positive naive CD4 T cells. The CDR3 is CASRPVRDIDTEAFF. The CDR3, as DNA: TGTGCCAGCAGACCGGTACGGGACATCGACACTGAAGCTTTCTTT.